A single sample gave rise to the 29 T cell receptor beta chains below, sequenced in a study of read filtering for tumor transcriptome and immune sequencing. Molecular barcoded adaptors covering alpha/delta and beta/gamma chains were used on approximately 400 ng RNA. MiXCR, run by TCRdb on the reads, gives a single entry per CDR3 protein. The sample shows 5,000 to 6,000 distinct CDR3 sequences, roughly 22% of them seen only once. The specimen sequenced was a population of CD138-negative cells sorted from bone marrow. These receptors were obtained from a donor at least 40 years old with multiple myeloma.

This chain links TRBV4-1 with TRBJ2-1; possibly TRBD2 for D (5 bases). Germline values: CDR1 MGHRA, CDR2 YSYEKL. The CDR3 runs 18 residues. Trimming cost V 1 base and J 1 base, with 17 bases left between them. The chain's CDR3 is CASSQVQVGSGSYNEQFF. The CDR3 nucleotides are TGCGCCAGCAGCCAAGTCCAGGTAGGGAGCGGTTCCTACAATGAGCAGTTCTTC.

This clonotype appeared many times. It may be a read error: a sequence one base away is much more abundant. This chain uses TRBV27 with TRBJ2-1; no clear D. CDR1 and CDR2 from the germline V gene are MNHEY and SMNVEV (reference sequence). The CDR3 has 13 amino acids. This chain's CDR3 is CASSLSSYNGQFF. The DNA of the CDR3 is TGTGCCAGCAGTTTATCTTCCTACAATGGGCAGTTCTTC.

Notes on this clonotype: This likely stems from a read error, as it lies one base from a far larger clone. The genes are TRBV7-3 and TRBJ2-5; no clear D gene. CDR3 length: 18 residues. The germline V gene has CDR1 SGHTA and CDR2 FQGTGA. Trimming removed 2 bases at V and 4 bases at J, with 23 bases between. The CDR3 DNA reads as TGTGCCAGCAGCTTAGATTTGGTCGCTGGGCTTTACCTAGAGACCCAGTACTTC. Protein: CASSLDLVAGLYLETQYF. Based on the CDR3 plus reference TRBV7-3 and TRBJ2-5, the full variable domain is GAGVSQTPSNKVTEKGKYVELRCDPISGHTALYWYRQSLGQGPEFLIYFQGTGAADDSGLPNDRFFAVRPEGSVSTLKIQRTERGDSAVYLCASSLDLVAGLYLETQYFGPGTRLLVL.

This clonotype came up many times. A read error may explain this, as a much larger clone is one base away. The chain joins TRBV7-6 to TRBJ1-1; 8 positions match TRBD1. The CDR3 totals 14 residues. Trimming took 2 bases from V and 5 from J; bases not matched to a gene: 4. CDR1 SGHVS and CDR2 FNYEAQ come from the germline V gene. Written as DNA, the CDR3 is TGTGCCAGCAGCTTACATACAGGGGGTACTGAAGCTTTCTTT. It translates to CASSLHTGGTEAFF.

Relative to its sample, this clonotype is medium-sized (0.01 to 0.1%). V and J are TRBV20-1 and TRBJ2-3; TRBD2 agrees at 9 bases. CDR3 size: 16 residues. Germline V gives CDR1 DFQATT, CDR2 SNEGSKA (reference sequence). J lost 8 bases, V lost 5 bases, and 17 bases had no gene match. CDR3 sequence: CSAPQASGVPVSTQYF. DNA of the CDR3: TGCAGTGCTCCCCAGGCTAGCGGGGTTCCAGTCAGTACGCAGTATTTT.

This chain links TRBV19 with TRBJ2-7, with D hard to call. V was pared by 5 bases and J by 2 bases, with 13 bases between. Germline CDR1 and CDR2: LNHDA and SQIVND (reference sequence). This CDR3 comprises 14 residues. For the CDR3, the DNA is TGTGCCAGTAGTTTCACCCTTGGGACCTACGAGCAGTACTTC. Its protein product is CASSFTLGTYEQYF. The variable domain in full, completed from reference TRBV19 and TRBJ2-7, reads DGGITQSPKYLFRKEGQNVTLSCEQNLNHDAMYWYRQDPGQGLRLIYYSQIVNDFQKGDIAEGYSVSREKKESFPLTVTSAQKNPTAFYLCASSFTLGTYEQYFGPGTRLTVT.

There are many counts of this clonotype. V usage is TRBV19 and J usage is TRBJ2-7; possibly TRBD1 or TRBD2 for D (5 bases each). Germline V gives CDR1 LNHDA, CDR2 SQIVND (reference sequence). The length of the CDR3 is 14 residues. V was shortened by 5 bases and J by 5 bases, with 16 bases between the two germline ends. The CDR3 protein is CASSWGNTRDEQYF. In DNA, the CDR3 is TGTGCCAGTAGTTGGGGGAATACCAGAGACGAGCAGTACTTC. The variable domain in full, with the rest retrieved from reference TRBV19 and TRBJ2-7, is DGGITQSPKYLFRKEGQNVTLSCEQNLNHDAMYWYRQDPGQGLRLIYYSQIVNDFQKGDIAEGYSVSREKKESFPLTVTSAQKNPTAFYLCASSWGNTRDEQYFGPGTRLTVT.

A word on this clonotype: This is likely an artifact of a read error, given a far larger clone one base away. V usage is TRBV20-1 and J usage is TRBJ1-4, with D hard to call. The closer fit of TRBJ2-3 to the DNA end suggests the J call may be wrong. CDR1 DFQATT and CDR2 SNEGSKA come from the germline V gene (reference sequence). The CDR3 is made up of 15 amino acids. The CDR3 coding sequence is TGCAGTGCTAGAGATCCCCCCCGGCTAACAGATATGCAGTATTTT. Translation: CSARDPPRLTDMQYF.

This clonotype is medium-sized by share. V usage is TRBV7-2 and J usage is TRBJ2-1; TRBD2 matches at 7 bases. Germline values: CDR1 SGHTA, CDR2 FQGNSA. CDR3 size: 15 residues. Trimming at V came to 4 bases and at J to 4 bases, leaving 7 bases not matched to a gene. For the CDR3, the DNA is TGTGCCAGCAGCTACGGGGCGGGGGAATACAATGAGCAGTTCTTC. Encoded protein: CASSYGAGEYNEQFF.

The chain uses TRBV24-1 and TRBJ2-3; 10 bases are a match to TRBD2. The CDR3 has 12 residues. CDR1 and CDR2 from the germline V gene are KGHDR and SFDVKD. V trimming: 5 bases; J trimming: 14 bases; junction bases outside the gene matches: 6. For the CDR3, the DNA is TGTGCCACCAGTGGGGCTAGCGGGGGTTTGTATTTT. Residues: CATSGASGGLYF.

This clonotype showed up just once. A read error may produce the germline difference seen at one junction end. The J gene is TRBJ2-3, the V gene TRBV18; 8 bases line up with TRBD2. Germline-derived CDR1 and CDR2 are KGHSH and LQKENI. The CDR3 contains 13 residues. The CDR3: CASSARGGDMQYF. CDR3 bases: TGTGCCAGCTCCGCCCGGGGGGGAGATATGCAGTATTTT.

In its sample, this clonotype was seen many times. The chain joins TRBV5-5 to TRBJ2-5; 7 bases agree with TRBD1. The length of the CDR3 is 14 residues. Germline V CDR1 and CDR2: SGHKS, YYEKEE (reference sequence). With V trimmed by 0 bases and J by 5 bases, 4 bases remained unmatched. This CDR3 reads CASSLGQGVETQYF. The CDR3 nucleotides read TGTGCCAGCAGCTTGGGACAGGGTGTGGAGACCCAGTACTTC. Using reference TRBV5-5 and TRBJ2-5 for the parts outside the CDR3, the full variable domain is DAGVTQSPTHLIKTRGQQVTLRCSPISGHKSVSWYQQVLGQGPQFIFQYYEKEERGRGNFPDRFSARQFPNYSSELNVNALLLGDSALYLCASSLGQGVETQYFGPGTRLLVL.

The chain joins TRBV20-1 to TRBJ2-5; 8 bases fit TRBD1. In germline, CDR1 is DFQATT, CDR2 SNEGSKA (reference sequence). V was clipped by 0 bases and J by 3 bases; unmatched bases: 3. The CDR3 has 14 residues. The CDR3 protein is CSARDGQGKETQYF. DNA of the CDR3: TGCAGTGCTAGAGATGGACAGGGAAAAGAGACCCAGTACTTC.

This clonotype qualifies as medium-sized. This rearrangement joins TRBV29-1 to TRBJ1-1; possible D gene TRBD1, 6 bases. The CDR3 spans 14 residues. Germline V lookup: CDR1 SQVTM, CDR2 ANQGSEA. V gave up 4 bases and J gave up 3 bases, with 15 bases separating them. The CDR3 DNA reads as TGCAGCGTTGGGGGACACCCTGGGGACACTGAAGCTTTCTTT. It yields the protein CSVGGHPGDTEAFF.

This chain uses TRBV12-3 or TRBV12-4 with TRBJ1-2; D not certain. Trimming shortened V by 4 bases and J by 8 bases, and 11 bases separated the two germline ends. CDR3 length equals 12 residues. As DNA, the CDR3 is TGTGCCAGCAGTTATTTCGGCCAAGGCTACACCTTC. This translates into CASSYFGQGYTF.

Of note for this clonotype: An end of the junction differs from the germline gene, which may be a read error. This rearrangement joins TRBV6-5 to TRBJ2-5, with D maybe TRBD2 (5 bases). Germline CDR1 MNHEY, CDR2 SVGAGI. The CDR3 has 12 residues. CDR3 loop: CASRAGVETQYF. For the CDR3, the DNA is TGTGCCAGCAGAGCCGGGGTGGAGACTCAGTACTTC.

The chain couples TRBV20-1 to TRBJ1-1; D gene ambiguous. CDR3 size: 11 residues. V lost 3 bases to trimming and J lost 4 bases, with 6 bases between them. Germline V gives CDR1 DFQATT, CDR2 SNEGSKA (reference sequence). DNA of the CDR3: TGCAGTGCTAGGCCGGGCACTGAAGCTTTCTTT. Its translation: CSARPGTEAFF.

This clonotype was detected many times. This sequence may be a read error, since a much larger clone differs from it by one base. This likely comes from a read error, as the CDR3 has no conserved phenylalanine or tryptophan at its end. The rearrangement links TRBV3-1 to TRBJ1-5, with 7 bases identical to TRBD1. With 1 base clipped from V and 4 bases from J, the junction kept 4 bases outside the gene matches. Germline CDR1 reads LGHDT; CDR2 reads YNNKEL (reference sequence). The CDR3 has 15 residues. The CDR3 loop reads CASSQGGRGNQPQHL. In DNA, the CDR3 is TGTGCCAGCAGCCAAGGGGGCAGGGGGAATCAGCCCCAGCATCTT.

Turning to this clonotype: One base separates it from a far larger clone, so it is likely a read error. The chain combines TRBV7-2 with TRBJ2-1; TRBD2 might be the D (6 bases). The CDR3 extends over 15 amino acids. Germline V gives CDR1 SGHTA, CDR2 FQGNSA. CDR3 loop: CASSLSPGVGNEQSF. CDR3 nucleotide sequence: TGTGCCAGCAGCTTATCCCCGGGAGTGGGGAATGAGCAGTCCTTC.

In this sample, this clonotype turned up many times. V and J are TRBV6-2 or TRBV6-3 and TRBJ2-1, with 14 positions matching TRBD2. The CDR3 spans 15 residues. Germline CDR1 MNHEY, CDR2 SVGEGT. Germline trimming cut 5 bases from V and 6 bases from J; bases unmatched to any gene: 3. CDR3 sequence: CASSEGTSGSNEQFF. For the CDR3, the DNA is TGTGCCAGCAGTGAAGGGACTAGCGGGAGCAATGAGCAGTTCTTC.

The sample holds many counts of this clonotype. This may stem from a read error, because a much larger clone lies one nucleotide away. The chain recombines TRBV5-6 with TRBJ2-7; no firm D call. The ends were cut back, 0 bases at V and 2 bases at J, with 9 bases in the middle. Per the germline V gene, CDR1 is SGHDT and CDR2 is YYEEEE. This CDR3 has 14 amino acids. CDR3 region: CASSLGTTAYEQYF. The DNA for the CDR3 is TGTGCCAGCAGCTTGGGGACCACTGCCTACGAGCAGTACTTC.

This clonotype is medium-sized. The chain's CDR3 is CASSLSKAGSGNQPQHF. The CDR3 nucleotides read TGTGCCAGCAGTTTATCGAAAGCAGGGTCGGGTAATCAGCCCCAGCATTTT. The chain recombines TRBV27 with TRBJ1-5, with a weak D call TRBD1 (5 bases). Germline CDR1 is MNHEY and CDR2 is SMNVEV (reference sequence). The CDR3 runs to 17 residues. Trimming left V 0 bases short and J 4 bases short, with 16 bases between.

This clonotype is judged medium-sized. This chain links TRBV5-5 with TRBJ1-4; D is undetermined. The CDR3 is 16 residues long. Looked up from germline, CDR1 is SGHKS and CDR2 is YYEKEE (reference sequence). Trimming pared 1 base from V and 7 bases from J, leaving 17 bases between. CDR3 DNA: TGTGCCAGCAGCTTGAATTTCGGGAGGGATGGTGAAAAACTGTTTTTT. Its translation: CASSLNFGRDGEKLFF. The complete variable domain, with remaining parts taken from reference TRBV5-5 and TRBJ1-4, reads DAGVTQSPTHLIKTRGQQVTLRCSPISGHKSVSWYQQVLGQGPQFIFQYYEKEERGRGNFPDRFSARQFPNYSSELNVNALLLGDSALYLCASSLNFGRDGEKLFFGSGTQLSVL.

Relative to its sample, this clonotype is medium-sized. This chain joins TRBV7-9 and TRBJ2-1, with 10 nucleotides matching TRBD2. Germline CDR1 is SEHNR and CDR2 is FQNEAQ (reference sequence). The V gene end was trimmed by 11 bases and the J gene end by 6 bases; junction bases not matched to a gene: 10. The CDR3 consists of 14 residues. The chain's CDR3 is CAGKTSGVCNEQFF. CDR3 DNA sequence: TGTGCCGGAAAAACTAGCGGGGTGTGCAATGAGCAGTTCTTC.

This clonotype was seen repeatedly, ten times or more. The CDR3 DNA reads as TGTGCCAGCAGTTTAACCCTGACGGTCTCTGGAAACACCATATATTTT. Translation gives CASSLTLTVSGNTIYF. The J gene is TRBJ1-3, the V gene TRBV12-3 or TRBV12-4, with no clear D. V shed 2 bases and J shed 0 bases, with 11 bases lying between them. This CDR3 contains 16 residues.

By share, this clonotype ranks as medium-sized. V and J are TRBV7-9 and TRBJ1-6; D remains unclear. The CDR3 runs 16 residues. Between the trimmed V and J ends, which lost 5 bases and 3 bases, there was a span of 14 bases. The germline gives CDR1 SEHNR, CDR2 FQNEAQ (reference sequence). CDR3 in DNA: TGTGCCAGCAGCCGCTTCCCAGGAGGCTATAATTCACCCCTCCACTTT. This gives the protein CASSRFPGGYNSPLHF.

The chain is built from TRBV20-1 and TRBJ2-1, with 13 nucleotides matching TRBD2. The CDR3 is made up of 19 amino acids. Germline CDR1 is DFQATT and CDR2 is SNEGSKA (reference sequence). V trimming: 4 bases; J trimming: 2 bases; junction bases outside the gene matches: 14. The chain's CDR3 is CSAILSPRLAGGPYNEQFF. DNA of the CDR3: TGCAGTGCTATCCTGAGCCCGAGACTAGCGGGAGGTCCCTACAATGAGCAGTTCTTC.

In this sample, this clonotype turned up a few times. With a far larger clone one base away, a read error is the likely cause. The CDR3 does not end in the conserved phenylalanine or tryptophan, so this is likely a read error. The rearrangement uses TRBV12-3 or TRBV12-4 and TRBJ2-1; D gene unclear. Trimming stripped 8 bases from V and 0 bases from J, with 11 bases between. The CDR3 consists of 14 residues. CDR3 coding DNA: TGTGCCAGCGTGGACGTAAGCTCCTACAATGAGCAGTTCCTC. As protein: CASVDVSSYNEQFL.

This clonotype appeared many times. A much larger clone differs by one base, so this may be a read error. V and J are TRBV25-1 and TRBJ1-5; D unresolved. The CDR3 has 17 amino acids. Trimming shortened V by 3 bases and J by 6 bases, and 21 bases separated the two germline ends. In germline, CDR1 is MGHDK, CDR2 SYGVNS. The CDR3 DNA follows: TGTGCCAGCAGTGATCTCAAGGATAGTTGTTATGGTCAGCCCCAGCATTTT. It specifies CASSDLKDSCYGQPQHF.